A single sample gave rise to the 20 T cell receptor beta chains below, sequenced in a study of shared clonotypes between healthy human individuals. Cells designated naive CD8 were CD45RO-negative and were positively selected for CCR7, with terminally differentiated effector memory CD45RA+ cells excluded. Profiled with immunoSEQ multiplex PCR; TCRdb holds only in-frame clones, not every one. The repertoire holds some 1,900,000 clones, about 95% seen once, with 1% to 1.5% in the top ten. The material sequenced was naive CD8+ T cells sorted from blood. The receptors shown here come from a man in his late teens or twenties in good health.

The chain employs TRBV30 and TRBJ2-7; TRBD1 matches 8 bases. The CDR3 is 13 residues long. The J segment lost 5 bases and the V segment lost 2 bases, leaving 5 bases of the junction unmatched. The germline V gene encodes CDR1 GTSNPN and CDR2 SVGIG (reference sequence). CDR3 region: CAWSRTGLDEQYF. The CDR3 DNA sequence: TGTGCCTGGAGTCGGACAGGGCTCGACGAGCAGTACTTC.

The chain links TRBV2 to TRBJ2-7, with TRBD2 matching over 8 bases. Germline values: CDR1 SNHLY, CDR2 FYNNEI. CDR3 length equals 15 residues. The V and J ends lost 3 bases and 4 bases, in that order; junction bases with no gene match: 8. The CDR3 nucleotides read TGTGCCAGCAGTGAGTCTACTAGCGGAATTTACGAGCAGTACTTC. It is translated as CASSESTSGIYEQYF.

The chain carries TRBV7-8 and TRBJ2-2, with D perhaps matching TRBD2 (7 bases). The CDR3 runs 17 residues. Germline V gene data show CDR1 as SGHVS and CDR2 as FQNEAQ. V was cut by 2 bases and J by 0 bases, with 13 bases left in between. CDR3 in amino acids: CASSLWRGRTNTGELFF. CDR3 in DNA: TGTGCCAGCAGCTTATGGCGGGGGCGAACGAACACCGGGGAGCTGTTTTTT. Filled out from reference TRBV7-8 and TRBJ2-2, the complete variable domain reads GAGVSQSPRYKVAKRGQDVALRCDPISGHVSLFWYQQALGQGPEFLTYFQNEAQLDKSGLPSDRFFAERPEGSVSTLKIQRTQQEDSAVYLCASSLWRGRTNTGELFFGEGSRLTVL.

V gene TRBV4-1 combines with J gene TRBJ2-7, with D unclear. Germline V CDR1 and CDR2: MGHRA, YSYEKL. The germline V and J ends were trimmed by 1 base and 5 bases, with 12 bases remaining between them. The CDR3 is 14 residues long. Here the CDR3 reads CASSQVGSRDEQYF. The CDR3 DNA is TGCGCCAGCAGCCAAGTTGGGTCTCGGGACGAGCAGTACTTC.

V is TRBV16 and J is TRBJ1-1; 7 positions match TRBD1. CDR1 and CDR2 from the germline V gene are KGHSY and FQNENV. V trimming: 4 bases; J trimming: 2 bases; junction bases outside the gene matches: 10. The CDR3 sequence is 16 residues long. This CDR3 reads CASSPEPGGGNTEAFF. DNA for the CDR3: TGTGCCAGCAGCCCAGAACCAGGGGGAGGAAACACTGAAGCTTTCTTT.

This clone was seen only once. The V gene is TRBV4-1, the J gene TRBJ2-7, with 7 bases fitting TRBD2. Germline V lookup: CDR1 MGHRA, CDR2 YSYEKL. V shed 6 bases, J shed 4 bases, and the junction held 6 bases outside the gene matches. CDR3 length: 13 amino acids. The CDR3 DNA reads TGCGCCAGCAGTGCCGGCGGGAGTTACGAGCAGTACTTC. It yields the protein CASSAGGSYEQYF.

This chain uses TRBV5-1 with TRBJ2-7, with 9 bases identical to TRBD1. The CDR3 runs to 14 residues. CDR1 SGHRS and CDR2 YFSETQ come from the germline V gene. Trimming cost V 0 bases and J 4 bases; bases outside gene matches: 2. The CDR3 DNA follows: TGCGCCAGCAGCTTGGATGGGACAGGGTACGAGCAGTACTTC. This gives the protein CASSLDGTGYEQYF.

The chain has TRBV19 and TRBJ1-2, with D hard to call. Germline V gives CDR1 LNHDA, CDR2 SQIVND (reference sequence). V was shortened by 5 bases and J by 3 bases, with 25 bases between the two germline ends. The CDR3 is 18 amino acids. CDR3 DNA sequence: TGTGCCAGTAGTCCACTTTGGGCGGAGGGAGGGCAGGACTATGGCTACACCTTC. Protein product: CASSPLWAEGGQDYGYTF.

The rearrangement joins TRBV7-9 to TRBJ2-5; the match to TRBD2 covers 9 bases. The CDR3 spans 15 residues. CDR1 is SEHNR and CDR2 is FQNEAQ in the germline V gene (reference sequence). V shed 4 bases, J shed 5 bases, and the junction held 8 bases outside the gene matches. The CDR3 loop is CASSWEISGSETQYF. The CDR3 DNA is TGTGCCAGCAGCTGGGAAATTAGCGGGAGTGAGACCCAGTACTTC.

This chain connects TRBV27 to TRBJ1-1; the match to TRBD1 covers 10 bases. V gave up 5 bases and J gave up 7 bases; unmatched junction bases: 13. This CDR3 has 16 amino acids. Per the germline V gene, CDR1 is MNHEY and CDR2 is SMNVEV (reference sequence). The CDR3 spells CASSTGRDRGDNEAFF. CDR3 nucleotide sequence: TGTGCCAGCAGTACCGGCCGGGACAGGGGTGATAATGAAGCTTTCTTT.

To note about this clone: This same CDR3 is encoded by further DNA sequences in the sample. This sequence joins TRBV28 and TRBJ2-7; TRBD1 matches at 12 bases. Germline V gene data show CDR1 as MDHEN and CDR2 as SYDVKM. This CDR3 comprises 16 residues. The V gene end was trimmed by 5 bases and the J gene end by 4 bases; junction bases not matched to a gene: 9. This chain's CDR3 is CASSPGPGQGAYEQYF. CDR3 in DNA: TGTGCCAGCAGTCCGGGGCCGGGACAGGGGGCTTACGAGCAGTACTTC.

The rearrangement uses TRBV29-1 and TRBJ2-1, with 8 bases lining up with TRBD2. Losses at the gene ends were 4 bases for V and 3 bases for J; bases not matched to a gene: 8. Germline lookup yields CDR1 SQVTM and CDR2 ANQGSEA. The CDR3 totals 15 residues. The CDR3 region is CSVGLSGSVYNEQFF. CDR3 in DNA: TGCAGCGTTGGACTCAGCGGGAGTGTCTACAATGAGCAGTTCTTC.

The rearrangement uses TRBV10-2 and TRBJ2-2; D perhaps matches TRBD1 (5 bases). With 0 bases removed from V and 5 bases from J, the gap between germline ends came to 16 bases. The germline V gene encodes CDR1 WSHSY and CDR2 SAAADI. This CDR3 contains 17 residues. The CDR3, as DNA: TGCGCCAGCAGTGAGTCGATAGGCAGGGATAATACCGGGGAGCTGTTTTTT. This translates into CASSESIGRDNTGELFF.

In DNA form, the CDR3 reads TGTGCCAGCAGTTACGGAGCGGGAGCTCGGGAGCAGTTCTTC. Translation gives CASSYGAGAREQFF. The chain carries TRBV6-5 and TRBJ2-1, with 8 bases aligning to TRBD2. V trimming: 2 bases; J trimming: 10 bases; junction bases outside the gene matches: 7. Germline CDR1 is MNHEY and CDR2 is SVGAGI. The CDR3 loop spans 14 amino acids.

Concerning this clone itself: Other nucleotide sequences from this sample produce the same CDR3. This chain connects TRBV10-3 to TRBJ2-7; D gene unclear. CDR1 is ENHRY and CDR2 is SYGVKD in the germline V gene. This CDR3 has 14 residues. The V end lost 0 bases, the J end lost 4 bases, and 10 bases lay between the germline ends. The CDR3 DNA reads as TGTGCCATCAGTGAGTCCGGCGGTCCTTACGAGCAGTACTTC. It yields the protein CAISESGGPYEQYF.

About this clone: The sample contains more than one DNA sequence encoding this CDR3. The rearrangement uses TRBV28 and TRBJ2-7; the match to TRBD1 covers 7 bases. V gave up 2 bases and J gave up 3 bases; unmatched junction bases: 1. This CDR3 region has 13 residues. From germline, CDR1 is MDHEN and CDR2 SYDVKM. The CDR3, as DNA: TGTGCCAGCAGTTTAAGGACAGGCTACGAGCAGTACTTC. It is translated as CASSLRTGYEQYF.

The chain carries TRBV7-6 and TRBJ2-5; 11 bases are a match to TRBD2. V lost 7 bases, J lost 5 bases, and 15 bases stayed unmatched. The germline CDR1 and CDR2 sequences are SGHVS and FNYEAQ. The CDR3 contains 17 residues. CDR3 nucleotides: TGTGCCAGCACCCTAGGGGGTAGCGGGAGGGCGGTGGAGACCCAGTACTTC. It yields the protein CASTLGGSGRAVETQYF.

The chain combines TRBV6-5 with TRBJ2-5, with 11 bases matching TRBD2. Germline trimming cut 7 bases from V and 7 bases from J; bases unmatched to any gene: 8. The CDR3 covers 14 residues. Germline V gives CDR1 MNHEY, CDR2 SVGAGI. Written as DNA, the CDR3 is TGTGCCAGCACCCCAACTAGCGGGGGATCGACCCAGTACTTC. Translation: CASTPTSGGSTQYF.

The rearrangement links TRBV19 to TRBJ2-1; maybe TRBD2 (5 bases). V was pared by 1 base and J by 5 bases, with 18 bases between. Germline CDR1 and CDR2: LNHDA and SQIVND (reference sequence). This CDR3 comprises 17 residues. In DNA form, the CDR3 reads TGTGCCAGTAGTATAGCGATCCTAGAGGGTATACACAATGAGCAGTTCTTC. It yields the protein CASSIAILEGIHNEQFF.

The V call is TRBV30, the J call TRBJ2-7; D is unclear. Between the trimmed V and J ends, which lost 2 bases and 2 bases, there was a span of 10 bases. Germline assignment: CDR1 GTSNPN and CDR2 SVGIG (reference sequence). This CDR3 has 13 residues. The DNA for the CDR3 is TGTGCCTGGAGTCTGGTGGCAGCCTACGAGCAGTACTTC. It yields the protein CAWSLVAAYEQYF.